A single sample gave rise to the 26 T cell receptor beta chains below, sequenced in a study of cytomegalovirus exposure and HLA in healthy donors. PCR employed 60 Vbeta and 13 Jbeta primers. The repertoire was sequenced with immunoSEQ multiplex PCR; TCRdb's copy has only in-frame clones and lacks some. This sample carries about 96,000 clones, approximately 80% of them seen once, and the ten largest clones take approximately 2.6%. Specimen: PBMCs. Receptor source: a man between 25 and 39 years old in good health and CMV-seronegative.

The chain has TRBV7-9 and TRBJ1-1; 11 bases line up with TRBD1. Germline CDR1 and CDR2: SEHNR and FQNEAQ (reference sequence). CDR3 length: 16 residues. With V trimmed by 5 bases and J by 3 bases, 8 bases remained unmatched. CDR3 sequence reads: CASSQGQGEVDTEAFF. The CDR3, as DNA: TGTGCCAGCAGCCAGGGACAGGGGGAGGTGGACACTGAAGCTTTCTTT.

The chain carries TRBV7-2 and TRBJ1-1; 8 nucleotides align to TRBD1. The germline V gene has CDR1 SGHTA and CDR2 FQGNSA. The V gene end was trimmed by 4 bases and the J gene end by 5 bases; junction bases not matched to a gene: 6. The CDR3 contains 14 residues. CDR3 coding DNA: TGTGCCAGCAGCTCAGAAGACAGGGGTACTGAAGCTTTCTTT. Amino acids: CASSSEDRGTEAFF.

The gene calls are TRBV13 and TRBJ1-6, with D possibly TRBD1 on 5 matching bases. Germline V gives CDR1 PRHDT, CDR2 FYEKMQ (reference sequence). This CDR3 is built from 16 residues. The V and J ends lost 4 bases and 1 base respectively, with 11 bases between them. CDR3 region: CASSSSGFSYNSPLHF. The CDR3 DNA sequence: TGTGCCAGCAGCTCCTCAGGGTTTTCCTATAATTCACCCCTCCACTTT.

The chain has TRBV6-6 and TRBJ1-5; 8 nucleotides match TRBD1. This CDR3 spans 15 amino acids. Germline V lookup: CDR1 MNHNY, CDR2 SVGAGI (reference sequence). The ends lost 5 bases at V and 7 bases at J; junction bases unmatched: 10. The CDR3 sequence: CASSPPDRVGQPQHF. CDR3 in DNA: TGTGCCAGCAGTCCGCCGGACAGGGTCGGCCAGCCCCAGCATTTT.

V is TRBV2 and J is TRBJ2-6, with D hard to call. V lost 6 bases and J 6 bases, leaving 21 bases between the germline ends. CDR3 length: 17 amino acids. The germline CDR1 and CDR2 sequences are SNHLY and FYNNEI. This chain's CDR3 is CASRPTMARSEANVLTF. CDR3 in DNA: TGTGCCAGCAGGCCCACCATGGCCAGGTCGGAGGCCAACGTCCTGACTTTC.

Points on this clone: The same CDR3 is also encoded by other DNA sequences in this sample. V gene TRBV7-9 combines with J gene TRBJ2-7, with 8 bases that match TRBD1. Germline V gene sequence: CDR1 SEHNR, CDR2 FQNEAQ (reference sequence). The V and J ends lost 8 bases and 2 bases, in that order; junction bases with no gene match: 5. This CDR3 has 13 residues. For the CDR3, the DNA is TGTGCCAGCCGGGGGACAGGAACCTACGAGCAGTACTTC. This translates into CASRGTGTYEQYF.

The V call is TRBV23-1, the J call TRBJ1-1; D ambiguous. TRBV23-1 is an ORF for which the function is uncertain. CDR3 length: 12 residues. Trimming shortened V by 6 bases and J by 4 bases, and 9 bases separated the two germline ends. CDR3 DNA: TGCGCCAGCAGACAGTGTCCCACTGAAGCTTTCTTT. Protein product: CASRQCPTEAFF.

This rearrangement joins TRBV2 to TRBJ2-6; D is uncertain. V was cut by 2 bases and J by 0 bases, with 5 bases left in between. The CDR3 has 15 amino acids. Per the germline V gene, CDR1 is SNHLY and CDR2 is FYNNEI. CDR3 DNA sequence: TGTGCCAGCAGTGAACAGGACTCTGGGGCCAACGTCCTGACTTTC. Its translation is CASSEQDSGANVLTF.

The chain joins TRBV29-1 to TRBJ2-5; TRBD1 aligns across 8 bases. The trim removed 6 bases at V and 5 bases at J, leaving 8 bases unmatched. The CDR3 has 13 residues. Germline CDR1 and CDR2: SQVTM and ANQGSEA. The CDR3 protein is CSVLGQGSETQYF. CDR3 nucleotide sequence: TGCAGCGTCCTTGGACAGGGAAGTGAGACCCAGTACTTC. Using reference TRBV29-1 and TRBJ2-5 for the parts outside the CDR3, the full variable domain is SAVISQKPSRDICQRGTSLTIQCQVDSQVTMMFWYRQQPGQSLTLIATANQGSEATYESGFVIDKFPISRPNLTFSTLTVSNMSPEDSSIYLCSVLGQGSETQYFGPGTRLLVL.

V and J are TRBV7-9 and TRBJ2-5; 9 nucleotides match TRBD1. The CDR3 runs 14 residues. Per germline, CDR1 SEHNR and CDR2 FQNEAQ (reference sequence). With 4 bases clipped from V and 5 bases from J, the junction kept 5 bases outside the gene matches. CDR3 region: CASSSGTGRETQYF. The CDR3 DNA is TGTGCCAGCAGCTCCGGGACAGGGAGGGAGACCCAGTACTTC.

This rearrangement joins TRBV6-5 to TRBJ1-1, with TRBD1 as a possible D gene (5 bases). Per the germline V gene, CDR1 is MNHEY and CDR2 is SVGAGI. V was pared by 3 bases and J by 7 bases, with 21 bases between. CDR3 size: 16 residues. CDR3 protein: CASSYFSALGRGEAFF. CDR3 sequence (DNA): TGTGCCAGCAGTTATTTCTCGGCACTTGGGAGGGGTGAAGCTTTCTTT.

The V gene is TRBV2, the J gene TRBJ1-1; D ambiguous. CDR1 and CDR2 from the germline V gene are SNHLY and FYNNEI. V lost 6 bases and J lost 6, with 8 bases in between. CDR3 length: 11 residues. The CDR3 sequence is CASRREAEAFF. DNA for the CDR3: TGTGCCAGCAGGCGGGAGGCTGAAGCTTTCTTT.

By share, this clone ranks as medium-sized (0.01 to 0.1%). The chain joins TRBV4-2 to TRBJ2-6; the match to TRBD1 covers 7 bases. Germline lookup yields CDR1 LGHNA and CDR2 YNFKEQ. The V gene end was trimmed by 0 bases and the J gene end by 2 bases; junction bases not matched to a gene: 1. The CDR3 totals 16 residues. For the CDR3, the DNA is TGTGCCAGCAGCCAAGATCAGGGGGCTGGGGCCAACGTCCTGACTTTC. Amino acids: CASSQDQGAGANVLTF.

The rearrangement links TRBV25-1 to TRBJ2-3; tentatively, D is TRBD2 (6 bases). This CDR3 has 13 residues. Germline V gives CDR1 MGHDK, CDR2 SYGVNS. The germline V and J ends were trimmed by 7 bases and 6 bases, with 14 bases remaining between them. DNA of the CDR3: TGTGCCAGCATGCGGAGGACTATGGATACGCAGTATTTT. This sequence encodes CASMRRTMDTQYF.

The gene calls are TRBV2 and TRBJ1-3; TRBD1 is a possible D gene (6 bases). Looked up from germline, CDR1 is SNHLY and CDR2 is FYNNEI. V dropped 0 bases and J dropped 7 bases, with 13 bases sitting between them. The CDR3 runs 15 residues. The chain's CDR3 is CASSEAPGGRNTIYF. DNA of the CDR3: TGTGCCAGCAGTGAAGCCCCCGGGGGGCGGAACACCATATATTTT.

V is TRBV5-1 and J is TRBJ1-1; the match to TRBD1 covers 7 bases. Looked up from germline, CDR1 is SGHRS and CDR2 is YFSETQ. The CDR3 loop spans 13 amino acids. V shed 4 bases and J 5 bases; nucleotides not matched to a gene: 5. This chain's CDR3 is CASSRSTGTEAFF. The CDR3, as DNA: TGCGCCAGCAGCAGATCGACAGGGACTGAAGCTTTCTTT.

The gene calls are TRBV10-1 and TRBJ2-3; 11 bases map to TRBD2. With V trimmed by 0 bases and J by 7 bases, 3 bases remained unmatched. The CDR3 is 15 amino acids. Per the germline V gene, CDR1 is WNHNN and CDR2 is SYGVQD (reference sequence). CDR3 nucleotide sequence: TGCGCCAGCAGTGAGTCGACTAGCGGGAAACATACGCAGTATTTT. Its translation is CASSESTSGKHTQYF.

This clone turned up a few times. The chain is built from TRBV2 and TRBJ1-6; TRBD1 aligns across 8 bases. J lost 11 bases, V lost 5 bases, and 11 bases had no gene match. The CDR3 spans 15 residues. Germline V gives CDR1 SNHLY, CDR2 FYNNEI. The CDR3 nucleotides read TGTGCCAGCAGTCACCCAGGGGGCAGGGGTGCACCCCTCCACTTT. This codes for CASSHPGGRGAPLHF.

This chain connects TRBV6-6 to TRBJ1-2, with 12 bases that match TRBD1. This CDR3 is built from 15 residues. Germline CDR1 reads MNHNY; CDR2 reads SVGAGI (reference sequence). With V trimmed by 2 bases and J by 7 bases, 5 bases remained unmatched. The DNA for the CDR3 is TGTGCCAGCAGTTACGAGGGACAGGGGGCGGGTGGCTACACCTTC. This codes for CASSYEGQGAGGYTF.

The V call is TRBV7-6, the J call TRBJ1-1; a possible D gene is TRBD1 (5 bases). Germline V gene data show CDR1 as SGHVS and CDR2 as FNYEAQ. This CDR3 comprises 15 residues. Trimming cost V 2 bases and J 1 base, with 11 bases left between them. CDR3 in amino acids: CASSLLARENTEAFF. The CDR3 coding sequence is TGTGCCAGCAGCTTATTGGCCAGGGAGAACACTGAAGCTTTCTTT. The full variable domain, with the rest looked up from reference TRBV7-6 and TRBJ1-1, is GAGVSQSPRYKVTKRGQDVALRCDPISGHVSLYWYRQALGQGPEFLTYFNYEAQQDKSGLPNDRFSAERPEGSISTLTIQRTEQRDSAMYRCASSLLARENTEAFFGQGTRLTVV.

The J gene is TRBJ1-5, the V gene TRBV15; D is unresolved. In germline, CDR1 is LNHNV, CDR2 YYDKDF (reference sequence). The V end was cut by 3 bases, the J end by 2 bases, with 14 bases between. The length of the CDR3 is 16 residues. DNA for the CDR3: TGTGCCACCAGCAGCGGTTCTCTAACGGGCAATCAGCCCCAGCATTTT. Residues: CATSSGSLTGNQPQHF. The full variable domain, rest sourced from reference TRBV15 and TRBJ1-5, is DAMVIQNPRYQVTQFGKPVTLSCSQTLNHNVMYWYQQKSSQAPKLLFHYYDKDFNNEADTPDNFQSRRPNTSFCFLDIRSPGLGDTAMYLCATSSGSLTGNQPQHFGDGTRLSIL.

CDR3 region: CASSLGGSMHTEAFF. DNA for the CDR3: TGCGCCAGCAGCCTAGGGGGTTCTATGCACACTGAAGCTTTCTTT. The V and J genes are TRBV5-1 and TRBJ1-1; weak D call: TRBD1 (6 bases). V dropped 4 bases and J dropped 3 bases, with 16 bases sitting between them. From germline, CDR1 is SGHRS and CDR2 YFSETQ. This CDR3 has 15 amino acids.

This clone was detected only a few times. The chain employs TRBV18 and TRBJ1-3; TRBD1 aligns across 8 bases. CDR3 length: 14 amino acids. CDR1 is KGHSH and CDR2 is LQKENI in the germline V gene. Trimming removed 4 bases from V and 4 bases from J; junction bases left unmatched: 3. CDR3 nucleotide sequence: TGTGCCAGCTCACTCCAGGGGGCCGGAAACACCATATATTTT. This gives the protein CASSLQGAGNTIYF.

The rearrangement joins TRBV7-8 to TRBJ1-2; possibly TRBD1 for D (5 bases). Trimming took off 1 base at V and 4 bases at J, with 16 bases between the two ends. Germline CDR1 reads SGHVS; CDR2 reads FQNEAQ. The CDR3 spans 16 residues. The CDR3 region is CASSLGKVGGGYGYTF. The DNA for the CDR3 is TGTGCCAGCAGCTTAGGGAAAGTGGGGGGAGGCTATGGCTACACCTTC.

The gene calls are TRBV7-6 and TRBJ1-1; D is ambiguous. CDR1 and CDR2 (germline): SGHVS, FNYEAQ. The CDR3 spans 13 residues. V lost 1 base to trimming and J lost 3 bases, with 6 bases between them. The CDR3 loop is CASSLGAHTEAFF. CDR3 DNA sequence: TGTGCCAGCAGCTTAGGGGCTCACACTGAAGCTTTCTTT.

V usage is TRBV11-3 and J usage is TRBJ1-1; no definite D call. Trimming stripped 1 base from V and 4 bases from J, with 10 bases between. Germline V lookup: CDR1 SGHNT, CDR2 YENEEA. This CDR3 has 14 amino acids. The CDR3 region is CASSLARVGTEAFF. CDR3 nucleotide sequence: TGTGCCAGCAGCTTAGCACGGGTTGGCACTGAAGCTTTCTTT.